The 29 T cell receptor beta chains below all came from one sample that was sequenced in a study of response to subunit inactivated influenza vaccine. TCRdb processed the RT-PCR reads anew with MiXCR; each CDR3 protein has one entry. The sample includes fewer than 800,000 distinct CDR3 sequences, 15% to 19% of them seen just once. The sequenced sample was PBMCs from blood, obtained 11 to 12 days after vaccination. Every receptor here comes from a man aged 50 to 60 who received an inactivated influenza vaccine.

This clonotype was observed at least ten times. The rearrangement joins TRBV27 to TRBJ2-7; 9 bases are shared with TRBD1. There are 13 residues in the CDR3. The J segment lost 7 bases and the V segment lost 4 bases, leaving 5 bases of the junction unmatched. CDR1 is MNHEY and CDR2 is SMNVEV in the germline V gene (reference sequence). This chain's CDR3 is CASSSTGGSEQYF. The DNA for the CDR3 is TGTGCCAGCAGTTCGACAGGGGGAAGTGAGCAGTACTTC.

CDR3 region: CATSRYKNTGELFF. CDR3 nucleotide sequence: TGTGCCACCAGCAGATACAAAAACACCGGGGAGCTGTTTTTT. The chain is built from TRBV15 and TRBJ2-2; D unclear. The CDR3 has 14 amino acids. Germline V lookup: CDR1 LNHNV, CDR2 YYDKDF (reference sequence). Trimming cost V 2 bases and J 2 bases, with 6 bases left between them.

This clonotype was seen more than once but under ten times. V usage is TRBV20-1 and J usage is TRBJ1-5; 9 bases are a match to TRBD1. The CDR3 contains 12 residues. Per the germline V gene, CDR1 is DFQATT and CDR2 is SNEGSKA (reference sequence). The junction had 3 bases not matched to a gene; V was cut back by 5 bases and J by 7 bases. CDR3 DNA sequence: TGCAGTGCTTGGGACAGGGCCCAGCCCCAGCATTTT. It yields the protein CSAWDRAQPQHF.

This clonotype was seen many times. The chain has TRBV12-3 or TRBV12-4 and TRBJ2-4; D tentatively fits TRBD1 or TRBD2 (5 bases each). CDR3 size: 15 residues. Trimming shortened V by 5 bases and J by 1 base, and 12 bases separated the two germline ends. CDR3 in DNA: TGTGCCAGCAGTCAAGGGACGGGGGCCAAAAACATTCAGTACTTC. Translation gives CASSQGTGAKNIQYF.

The gene calls are TRBV4-1 and TRBJ2-7, with 10 bases identical to TRBD1. The ends lost 0 bases at V and 2 bases at J; junction bases unmatched: 7. Per the germline V gene, CDR1 is MGHRA and CDR2 is YSYEKL. The CDR3 runs to 17 residues. DNA for the CDR3: TGCGCCAGCAGCCAAGAACTTCCGGGACAGGGGACCTACGAGCAGTACTTC. This gives the protein CASSQELPGQGTYEQYF.

The rearrangement uses TRBV4-3 and TRBJ1-6; maybe TRBD1 (6 bases). Germline V lookup: CDR1 LGHNA, CDR2 YSLEER. The CDR3 is 15 amino acids. V was clipped by 0 bases and J by 10 bases, with 13 bases between them. The CDR3 region has the DNA TGCGCCAGCAGCCAAGATACAGGGAAGGAATCACCCCTCCACTTT. Protein: CASSQDTGKESPLHF.

The V gene is TRBV5-6, the J gene TRBJ2-1; D call uncertain. Germline V lookup: CDR1 SGHDT, CDR2 YYEEEE. The CDR3 runs 13 residues. V dropped 3 bases and J dropped 9 bases, with 13 bases sitting between them. The CDR3, as DNA: TGTGCCAGCAGCTGGGCGCCTCTAGGTGAGCAGTTCTTC. Its protein product is CASSWAPLGEQFF.

This clonotype was recorded many times. The chain is built from TRBV12-3 or TRBV12-4 and TRBJ2-7; D is ambiguous. V gave up 2 bases and J gave up 6 bases, with 5 bases separating them. This CDR3 has 11 amino acids. The CDR3 nucleotides read TGTGCCAGCAGTTTATCGGTCGAGCAGTACTTC. It codes for CASSLSVEQYF.

This chain connects TRBV29-1 to TRBJ2-1; TRBD2 matches at 12 bases. Germline loops: CDR1 SQVTM, CDR2 ANQGSEA. The V gene end was trimmed by 3 bases and the J gene end by 4 bases; junction bases not matched to a gene: 1. This CDR3 has 14 residues. The CDR3 bases are TGCAGCGTTGAGACTAGCGGGGGATACAATGAGCAGTTCTTC. Encoded protein: CSVETSGGYNEQFF.

This clonotype has just a few counts. The chain has TRBV3-1 and TRBJ1-5; D is undetermined. This CDR3 contains 15 residues. Germline V gene data show CDR1 as LGHDT and CDR2 as YNNKEL (reference sequence). Trimming took off 1 base at V and 7 bases at J, with 14 bases between the two ends. The CDR3 spells CASSQGYRLRQPQHF. The CDR3 DNA reads as TGTGCCAGCAGCCAAGGTTACAGACTCAGGCAGCCCCAGCATTTT.

This clonotype appeared many times. The chain has TRBV5-4 and TRBJ1-1, with 7 bases fitting TRBD1. The CDR3 is 13 amino acids. V dropped 4 bases and J dropped 4; count of bases not matched to a gene: 4. CDR1 SGHNT and CDR2 YYREEE come from the germline V gene (reference sequence). DNA for the CDR3: TGTGCCAGCAGCGAAACAGGGGTCACTGAAGCTTTCTTT. This translates into CASSETGVTEAFF.

A few counts support this clonotype. This sequence joins TRBV12-3 or TRBV12-4 and TRBJ2-1; D tentatively fits TRBD1 or TRBD2 (5 bases each). This CDR3 contains 15 residues. The V end lost 2 bases, the J end lost 7 bases, and 15 bases lay between the germline ends. This CDR3 reads CASSLPLVRGNEQFF. The DNA of the CDR3 is TGTGCCAGCAGTTTACCACTAGTTAGGGGTAATGAGCAGTTCTTC.

CDR3 protein: CASSTWTGTSAGANVLTF. For the CDR3, the DNA is TGTGCCAGCAGCACCTGGACTGGGACTAGCGCTGGGGCCAACGTCCTGACTTTC. The chain couples TRBV7-8 to TRBJ2-6; TRBD2 matches at 10 bases. Per the germline V gene, CDR1 is SGHVS and CDR2 is FQNEAQ. Trimming took 5 bases from V and 2 from J; bases not matched to a gene: 9. This CDR3 is 18 amino acids long.

This sequence joins TRBV10-3 and TRBJ1-6, with a weak D call TRBD1 (6 bases). Germline V lookup: CDR1 ENHRY, CDR2 SYGVKD. V was trimmed by 3 bases and J by 3 bases, leaving 9 bases between them. The CDR3 is 15 amino acids. The CDR3 DNA sequence: TGTGCCATCAGTGACACAGGGTTCTATAATTCACCCCTCCACTTT. Translated, it gives CAISDTGFYNSPLHF.

The chain joins TRBV6-5 to TRBJ2-7, with 8 bases aligning to TRBD1. The length of the CDR3 is 14 residues. V lost 0 bases to trimming and J lost 3 bases; unmatched junction nucleotides: 1. CDR1 MNHEY and CDR2 SVGAGI come from the germline V gene. CDR3 sequence: CASSYSTGDYEQYF. CDR3 coding DNA: TGTGCCAGCAGTTACTCGACAGGGGACTACGAGCAGTACTTC.

The J gene is TRBJ2-2, the V gene TRBV3-1; D is uncertain. This CDR3 contains 15 residues. CDR1 and CDR2 (germline): LGHDT, YNNKEL (reference sequence). Trimming removed 0 bases at V and 1 base at J, with 6 bases between. CDR3 nucleotides: TGTGCCAGCAGCCAAGAGTGGGGGAACACCGGGGAGCTGTTTTTT. It codes for CASSQEWGNTGELFF.

This clonotype was seen many times. The chain uses TRBV20-1 and TRBJ2-1, with 9 bases fitting TRBD2. V was pared by 5 bases and J by 9 bases, with 11 bases of the junction left unmatched. This CDR3 is 14 amino acids long. CDR1 and CDR2 from the germline V gene are DFQATT and SNEGSKA (reference sequence). CDR3 amino acids: CSAVSGSSDGEQFF. Written as DNA, the CDR3 is TGCAGTGCTGTTAGCGGGAGTAGCGATGGTGAGCAGTTCTTC.

V gene TRBV12-3 or TRBV12-4 combines with J gene TRBJ2-1, with D possibly matching TRBD2 (5 bases). The CDR3 runs 15 residues. V shed 2 bases and J shed 10 bases, with 18 bases lying between them. The DNA for the CDR3 is TGTGCCAGCAGTTTATTCGGGAATGTAGGTATAGAGCAGTTCTTC. It codes for CASSLFGNVGIEQFF.

This clonotype has ten or more counts. The chain links TRBV5-1 to TRBJ2-1, with D maybe TRBD2 (5 bases). The V gene's germline CDR1 is SGHRS and CDR2 YFSETQ. CDR3 length equals 15 residues. Trimming pared 1 base from V and 7 bases from J, leaving 15 bases between. The CDR3 DNA reads as TGCGCCAGCAGCTTGAACCTAGCCGTGGGAAATGAGCAGTTCTTC. As protein: CASSLNLAVGNEQFF.

The rearrangement uses TRBV12-3 or TRBV12-4 and TRBJ2-1, with D possibly TRBD2 on 6 matching bases. Trimming pared 1 base from V and 5 bases from J, leaving 9 bases between. This CDR3 comprises 14 residues. The CDR3 bases are TGTGCCAGCAGTTTAGGACTAGAGAACAATGAGCAGTTCTTC. It is translated as CASSLGLENNEQFF.

There are a few counts of this clonotype. The chain couples TRBV7-9 to TRBJ1-1; D may be TRBD1 (6 bases). The V gene's germline CDR1 is SEHNR and CDR2 FQNEAQ (reference sequence). Trimming removed 5 bases at V and 1 base at J, with 11 bases between. CDR3 length: 14 amino acids. The CDR3 loop is CASSREGGNTEAFF. DNA of the CDR3: TGTGCCAGCAGCCGAGAGGGGGGGAACACTGAAGCTTTCTTT.

The rearrangement links TRBV7-2 to TRBJ2-5; D not certain. This CDR3 spans 15 amino acids. Germline assignment: CDR1 SGHTA and CDR2 FQGNSA. V was trimmed by 5 bases and J by 2 bases, leaving 15 bases between them. Written as DNA, the CDR3 is TGTGCCAGCAGCCGCCCCCGGGTGGGACAAGAGACCCAGTACTTC. Its translation is CASSRPRVGQETQYF.

The gene calls are TRBV9 and TRBJ2-1; 9 bases fit TRBD1. The CDR3 is 16 amino acids. Germline values: CDR1 SGDLS, CDR2 YYNGEE. J was trimmed by 6 bases and V by 3 bases; bases with no gene match: 10. Written as DNA, the CDR3 is TGTGCCAGCAGCGCGACCGGGACAGGGAGGGGCAATGAGCAGTTCTTC. Its protein is CASSATGTGRGNEQFF.

The chain employs TRBV4-3 and TRBJ2-7, with D possibly matching TRBD1 (6 bases). CDR1 and CDR2 (germline): LGHNA, YSLEER. This CDR3 is built from 15 residues. V was clipped by 2 bases and J by 3 bases, with 14 bases between them. The DNA for the CDR3 is TGCGCCAGCAGCCAAAGCCCAGGGACAAGCTACGAGCAGTACTTC. Its protein product is CASSQSPGTSYEQYF.

This clonotype was detected a few times. The chain employs TRBV11-1 and TRBJ1-3, with D hard to call. V was cut by 1 base and J by 4 bases, with 20 bases left in between. CDR3 length: 18 amino acids. Germline V gene lookup returns CDR1 SGHAT and CDR2 FQDESV (reference sequence). In DNA form, the CDR3 reads TGTGCCAGCAGCTTAGGTGGTGGACTAACGATCGGAGGAAACACCATATATTTT. Encoded protein: CASSLGGGLTIGGNTIYF.

The chain recombines TRBV6-1 with TRBJ2-3; TRBD2 matches at 7 bases. Trimming cost V 2 bases and J 0 bases; bases outside gene matches: 5. The CDR3 contains 16 residues. Germline CDR1 MNHNS, CDR2 SASEGT. Here the CDR3 DNA reads TGTGCCAGCAGTGAATTAACGGGGGGAAGCACAGATACGCAGTATTTT. This encodes CASSELTGGSTDTQYF.

The chain has TRBV20-1 and TRBJ2-6, with TRBD1 matching over 8 bases. The CDR3 consists of 17 residues. Germline CDR1 DFQATT, CDR2 SNEGSKA (reference sequence). Germline trimming cut 4 bases from V and 0 bases from J; bases unmatched to any gene: 8. DNA of the CDR3: TGCAGTGCTACCCCGGACAGGGCGCTCTCTGGGGCCAACGTCCTGACTTTC. This sequence encodes CSATPDRALSGANVLTF.

This clonotype was counted a few times. The chain employs TRBV20-1 and TRBJ1-5, with D hard to call. Trimming left V 6 bases short and J 7 bases short, with 13 bases between. This CDR3 has 12 amino acids. Germline V gives CDR1 DFQATT, CDR2 SNEGSKA (reference sequence). CDR3 in amino acids: CSASQVGQPQHF. The CDR3 DNA sequence: TGCAGTGCAAGTCAAGTCGGACAGCCCCAGCATTTT.

The chain uses TRBV28 and TRBJ1-2, with D perhaps matching TRBD1 (6 bases). The ends were cut back, 6 bases at V and 8 bases at J, with 16 bases in the middle. CDR1 and CDR2 (germline): MDHEN, SYDVKM. This CDR3 has 13 residues. CDR3 in amino acids: CASSQGPGVGYTF. The CDR3 coding sequence is TGTGCCAGCAGCCAGGGACCAGGGGTCGGCTACACCTTC.